This T cell receptor beta chain comes out of a study of long-term antiretroviral therapy in people with HIV. About the study: The immediate-ART recommendation dates to 2015, and the earliest samples predate it by about a decade.

A v3.0 immunoSEQ assay was performed at survey level. TCRdb keeps only in-frame clones here, not all; method: immunoSEQ multiplex PCR. The sample records fewer than 30,000 clones, roughly 86% being singletons. Post-ART PBMC samples numbered at least two per donor, and pre-ART ones at least one. Among participants with HIV, every one received treatment in the United States. The CDR3 totals 13 residues. From germline, CDR1 is MNHNS and CDR2 SASEGT. Trimming shortened V by 2 bases and J by 4 bases, and 9 bases separated the two germline ends. The source was unsorted PBMCs, collected 0.8 years after starting antiretroviral therapy. This TCR was sampled from a woman aged 25 to 39 with HIV. V usage is TRBV6-1 and J usage is TRBJ2-7; tentatively, D is TRBD1 (5 bases). The CDR3 nucleotides are TGTGCCAGCAGTGAACGGCAGGGTTACGAGCAGTACTTC. It codes for CASSERQGYEQYF.